These T cell receptor beta chains were read from a single sample in a study of shared clonotypes between healthy human individuals. Clones were sequenced by immunoSEQ multiplex PCR, and TCRdb holds only the in-frame ones, with some missing. The data hold 2 million to 3 million clones, with roughly 93% observed a single time. What was sequenced was naive CD4+ T cells from PBMCs. Every receptor here comes from a man younger than 35 in good health. Some clones in this sample may be carry-over from other donors' samples. Each CDR3 is given with its conserved first and last residue. Fields, in order: CDR3 DNA, CDR3 protein, clone size, J gene, CDR3 length, V gene, D gene. The D gene is left open where the match is weak. The size entry is marked missing in some rows and otherwise reads once, few, many or a size class.

cdr3_nt: TGTGCCTGGAATAGCGTTCCCAAAAACATTCAGTACTTC
cdr3_aa: CAWNSVPKNIQYF
clone_size: once
j_call: TRBJ2-4
cdr3_length: 13
v_call: TRBV30
d_call: .

cdr3_nt: TGTGCCAGCAGTCAACCCCGACAGGGGTGGGGCTACACCTTC
cdr3_aa: CASSQPRQGWGYTF
clone_size: .
j_call: TRBJ1-2
cdr3_length: 14
v_call: TRBV28
d_call: TRBD1

cdr3_nt: TGTGCCAGTAGTACGGGACGGACTCAAGAGACCCAGTACTTC
cdr3_aa: CASSTGRTQETQYF
clone_size: .
j_call: TRBJ2-5
cdr3_length: 14
v_call: TRBV19
d_call: .

cdr3_nt: TGTGCCAGCAGTTACGACAGGCTTAACAATGAGCAGTTCTTC
cdr3_aa: CASSYDRLNNEQFF
clone_size: .
j_call: TRBJ2-1
cdr3_length: 14
v_call: TRBV6-6
d_call: .

cdr3_nt: TGTGCCAGCAGCCAACAGGGGGAGGGCTATGGCTACACCTTC
cdr3_aa: CASSQQGEGYGYTF
clone_size: .
j_call: TRBJ1-2
cdr3_length: 14
v_call: TRBV5-4
d_call: TRBD1

cdr3_nt: TGTGCCAGCAGCCCCACGGGCCCCGGGGCCAACGTCCTGACTTTC
cdr3_aa: CASSPTGPGANVLTF
clone_size: .
j_call: TRBJ2-6
cdr3_length: 15
v_call: TRBV7-2
d_call: .

cdr3_nt: TGTGCCAGCAATTCCAAAACCGGGGCCAACGTCCTGACTTTC
cdr3_aa: CASNSKTGANVLTF
clone_size: .
j_call: TRBJ2-6
cdr3_length: 14
v_call: TRBV5-4
d_call: .

cdr3_nt: TGTGCCAGCAGCTTACCAGGGGCGAACACCGGGGAGCTGTTTTTT
cdr3_aa: CASSLPGANTGELFF
clone_size: once
j_call: TRBJ2-2
cdr3_length: 15
v_call: TRBV7-8
d_call: .

cdr3_nt: TGTGCCAGCAGCAAGGGACAGGGGGTCAAAAACATTCAGTACTTC
cdr3_aa: CASSKGQGVKNIQYF
clone_size: .
j_call: TRBJ2-4
cdr3_length: 15
v_call: TRBV21-1
d_call: .

cdr3_nt: TGTGCCAGCAGCGCAGGGAGGCCGGACAGGAACACTGAAGCTTTCTTT
cdr3_aa: CASSAGRPDRNTEAFF
clone_size: once
j_call: TRBJ1-1
cdr3_length: 16
v_call: TRBV9
d_call: .

cdr3_nt: TGTGCCAGCAGCTTATTCGTTAACTATGGCTACACCTTC
cdr3_aa: CASSLFVNYGYTF
clone_size: .
j_call: TRBJ1-2
cdr3_length: 13
v_call: TRBV7-9
d_call: .

cdr3_nt: TGCGCCAGCAGCCGGTCGGGGGCCTACAATGAGCAGTTCTTC
cdr3_aa: CASSRSGAYNEQFF
clone_size: .
j_call: TRBJ2-1
cdr3_length: 14
v_call: TRBV5-1
d_call: .

cdr3_nt: TGCAGCGTTGATTCGGGGTACACTGAAGCTTTCTTT
cdr3_aa: CSVDSGYTEAFF
clone_size: .
j_call: TRBJ1-1
cdr3_length: 12
v_call: TRBV29-1
d_call: .

cdr3_nt: TGTGCCAGCTCACCAATGAGGGAAAGGGATGAAAAACTGTTTTTT
cdr3_aa: CASSPMRERDEKLFF
clone_size: .
j_call: TRBJ1-4
cdr3_length: 15
v_call: TRBV18
d_call: .

cdr3_nt: TGTGCCAGCAGTCATAACAGGAGAACCTACGAGCAGTACTTC
cdr3_aa: CASSHNRRTYEQYF
clone_size: .
j_call: TRBJ2-7
cdr3_length: 14
v_call: TRBV6-5
d_call: .

cdr3_nt: TGTGCCAGCAGCGTAGCGGGAGGAGGTCTGGGTGCAGATACGCAGTATTTT
cdr3_aa: CASSVAGGGLGADTQYF
clone_size: .
j_call: TRBJ2-3
cdr3_length: 17
v_call: TRBV28
d_call: TRBD2

cdr3_nt: TGTGCCAGCTCACCCGGTGAGGCTATTTCCTACGAGCAGTACTTC
cdr3_aa: CASSPGEAISYEQYF
clone_size: .
j_call: TRBJ2-7
cdr3_length: 15
v_call: TRBV18
d_call: .

cdr3_nt: TGTGCCAGCAGTTCCCGAAGTTTGGGGGGATACAATGAGCAGTTCTTC
cdr3_aa: CASSSRSLGGYNEQFF
clone_size: .
j_call: TRBJ2-1
cdr3_length: 16
v_call: TRBV6-5
d_call: .

cdr3_nt: TGTGCCAGCAGCTACGGACAGCACAATGAGCAGTTCTTC
cdr3_aa: CASSYGQHNEQFF
clone_size: .
j_call: TRBJ2-1
cdr3_length: 13
v_call: TRBV7-3
d_call: .

cdr3_nt: TGTGCCAGCGGGATCCCTAGGTATGAGCAGTTCTTC
cdr3_aa: CASGIPRYEQFF
clone_size: .
j_call: TRBJ2-1
cdr3_length: 12
v_call: TRBV28
d_call: .

cdr3_nt: TGCGCCAGCAGTGGCCCCGGGACTAGTCGGGAGACCCAGTACTTC
cdr3_aa: CASSGPGTSRETQYF
clone_size: .
j_call: TRBJ2-5
cdr3_length: 15
v_call: TRBV5-1
d_call: TRBD2

cdr3_nt: TGTGCCAGCTTGGGGAGGAGGTCCTACGAGCAGTACTTC
cdr3_aa: CASLGRRSYEQYF
clone_size: .
j_call: TRBJ2-7
cdr3_length: 13
v_call: TRBV6-6
d_call: .

cdr3_nt: TGTGCCAGCAGCTACCACAGGGAAGGGGCTTTCTTT
cdr3_aa: CASSYHREGAFF
clone_size: few
j_call: TRBJ1-1
cdr3_length: 12
v_call: TRBV5-6
d_call: .

cdr3_nt: TGTGCCAGCAGTAAGGGGGATGGCTATGGCTACACCTTC
cdr3_aa: CASSKGDGYGYTF
clone_size: .
j_call: TRBJ1-2
cdr3_length: 13
v_call: TRBV25-1
d_call: .

cdr3_nt: TGTGCCAGCAGTACTTCTCCGGTGGGACAGGGGTTCCTGAACACTGAAGCTTTCTTT
cdr3_aa: CASSTSPVGQGFLNTEAFF
clone_size: .
j_call: TRBJ1-1
cdr3_length: 19
v_call: TRBV28
d_call: TRBD1

cdr3_nt: TGTGCCATCAGTGAGTCGAGCCGCCTCAATGAGCAGTTCTTC
cdr3_aa: CAISESSRLNEQFF
clone_size: .
j_call: TRBJ2-1
cdr3_length: 14
v_call: TRBV10-3
d_call: .

cdr3_nt: TGCGCCAGCAGCCAAGATTTCCGTCCAGGGCCCTATGGCTACACCTTC
cdr3_aa: CASSQDFRPGPYGYTF
clone_size: .
j_call: TRBJ1-2
cdr3_length: 16
v_call: TRBV4-3
d_call: .

cdr3_nt: TGTGCCAGCAGATCCGGGACAGGGAGTACCGGGGAGCTGTTTTTT
cdr3_aa: CASRSGTGSTGELFF
clone_size: .
j_call: TRBJ2-2
cdr3_length: 15
v_call: TRBV13
d_call: TRBD1

cdr3_nt: TGTGCCAGCAGTGTTTTGGGCCTTGACAGGGGGCCATATAGCAATCAGCCCCAGCATTTT
cdr3_aa: CASSVLGLDRGPYSNQPQHF
clone_size: .
j_call: TRBJ1-5
cdr3_length: 20
v_call: TRBV28
d_call: TRBD1

cdr3_nt: TGTGCCACCAGCAGAGAGTTCGGGGGCACTGGGGCCAACGTCCTGACTTTC
cdr3_aa: CATSREFGGTGANVLTF
clone_size: once
j_call: TRBJ2-6
cdr3_length: 17
v_call: TRBV15
d_call: .

cdr3_nt: TGTGCCAGCAGCACCGGGATCTACGAGCAGTACTTC
cdr3_aa: CASSTGIYEQYF
clone_size: .
j_call: TRBJ2-7
cdr3_length: 12
v_call: TRBV7-2
d_call: .

cdr3_nt: TGTGCCAGCTCACTGACCGGACAGGGCGTTGGCACCGGGGAGCTGTTTTTT
cdr3_aa: CASSLTGQGVGTGELFF
clone_size: .
j_call: TRBJ2-2
cdr3_length: 17
v_call: TRBV18
d_call: TRBD1

cdr3_nt: TGTGCCAGCAGCGACAGGGGTGAATTCCTAGCGGGAGGGGCAAATGAGCAGTTCTTC
cdr3_aa: CASSDRGEFLAGGANEQFF
clone_size: .
j_call: TRBJ2-1
cdr3_length: 19
v_call: TRBV7-9
d_call: TRBD2

cdr3_nt: TGTGCCAGCAGCTTGTGGACAGGGTTAACTGAAGCTTTCTTT
cdr3_aa: CASSLWTGLTEAFF
clone_size: .
j_call: TRBJ1-1
cdr3_length: 14
v_call: TRBV5-5
d_call: TRBD1

cdr3_nt: TGCGCCAGCAGCTTACAGGGTTCGGGAAACACCATATATTTT
cdr3_aa: CASSLQGSGNTIYF
clone_size: once
j_call: TRBJ1-3
cdr3_length: 14
v_call: TRBV5-1
d_call: .

cdr3_nt: TGTGCCAGCAGTTATGGCCAAGAAGGCTACACCTTC
cdr3_aa: CASSYGQEGYTF
clone_size: .
j_call: TRBJ1-2
cdr3_length: 12
v_call: TRBV11-2
d_call: .

cdr3_nt: TGCGCCAGCAGTGGGGGACAGGGATATGGTGAGCAGTTCTTC
cdr3_aa: CASSGGQGYGEQFF
clone_size: .
j_call: TRBJ2-1
cdr3_length: 14
v_call: TRBV10-1
d_call: TRBD1

cdr3_nt: TGTGCCACCAGCAGACAAAGGGTCGAAGAAAAACTGTTTTTT
cdr3_aa: CATSRQRVEEKLFF
clone_size: .
j_call: TRBJ1-4
cdr3_length: 14
v_call: TRBV15
d_call: .

cdr3_nt: TGTGCCAGTAGTATCGAGAACACACGCACCATATATTTT
cdr3_aa: CASSIENTRTIYF
clone_size: .
j_call: TRBJ1-3
cdr3_length: 13
v_call: TRBV19
d_call: .

cdr3_nt: TGTGCCAGCAGCACCGGACTAGCGGGAGTCACAGATACGCAGTATTTT
cdr3_aa: CASSTGLAGVTDTQYF
clone_size: .
j_call: TRBJ2-3
cdr3_length: 16
v_call: TRBV7-9
d_call: TRBD2

cdr3_nt: TGTGCCAGCAGCTTGAGGGCAGTATACCAAGAGACCCAGTACTTC
cdr3_aa: CASSLRAVYQETQYF
clone_size: .
j_call: TRBJ2-5
cdr3_length: 15
v_call: TRBV5-6
d_call: .

cdr3_nt: TGTGCCAGCAGCTTTCCCGACAGAATGAACACTGAAGCTTTCTTT
cdr3_aa: CASSFPDRMNTEAFF
clone_size: few
j_call: TRBJ1-1
cdr3_length: 15
v_call: TRBV5-4
d_call: .

cdr3_nt: TGCGCCAGCAGCCGGGACAGCACCATTTTCGAAAAACTGTTTTTT
cdr3_aa: CASSRDSTIFEKLFF
clone_size: .
j_call: TRBJ1-4
cdr3_length: 15
v_call: TRBV4-3
d_call: TRBD1

cdr3_nt: TGTGCCAGCGGATTATATACGCAGTATTTT
cdr3_aa: CASGLYTQYF
clone_size: .
j_call: TRBJ2-3
cdr3_length: 10
v_call: TRBV2
d_call: .

cdr3_nt: TGCGCCAGCAGCCAAGTCCGTTTCAGTGAGGAGTACTTC
cdr3_aa: CASSQVRFSEEYF
clone_size: .
j_call: TRBJ2-4
cdr3_length: 13
v_call: TRBV4-3
d_call: .

cdr3_nt: TGTGCCAGCTCACCAGACAGACAAGAGACCCAGTACTTC
cdr3_aa: CASSPDRQETQYF
clone_size: .
j_call: TRBJ2-5
cdr3_length: 13
v_call: TRBV18
d_call: .

cdr3_nt: TGTGCCAGCAGCTCCCACCAAGGGGACAATGAGCAGTTCTTC
cdr3_aa: CASSSHQGDNEQFF
clone_size: .
j_call: TRBJ2-1
cdr3_length: 14
v_call: TRBV7-2
d_call: .

cdr3_nt: TGTGCCAGCAGTTTATCGGGGGGGAAATGGACCTACGAGCAGTACTTC
cdr3_aa: CASSLSGGKWTYEQYF
clone_size: .
j_call: TRBJ2-7
cdr3_length: 16
v_call: TRBV27
d_call: TRBD2

cdr3_nt: TGCAGTGCTTTGGACAGTTACGAGCAGTACTTC
cdr3_aa: CSALDSYEQYF
clone_size: .
j_call: TRBJ2-7
cdr3_length: 11
v_call: TRBV20-1
d_call: .

cdr3_nt: TGTGCCAGAAGCTTGGGAGGGGACAGGTGGGAGCCCCAGCATTTT
cdr3_aa: CARSLGGDRWEPQHF
clone_size: .
j_call: TRBJ1-5
cdr3_length: 15
v_call: TRBV5-3
d_call: TRBD1

cdr3_nt: TGTGCCAGCAGTGGGGGACAGGGGGCCATAGAAGCTTTCTTT
cdr3_aa: CASSGGQGAIEAFF
clone_size: .
j_call: TRBJ1-1
cdr3_length: 14
v_call: TRBV2
d_call: TRBD1

cdr3_nt: TGTGCCAGCTCACCGGGGCAGGGGCGAACCACTGAAGCTTTCTTT
cdr3_aa: CASSPGQGRTTEAFF
clone_size: .
j_call: TRBJ1-1
cdr3_length: 15
v_call: TRBV18
d_call: .

cdr3_nt: TGTGCCAGCAGTGGGGCCGGCTCTCTCACTGAAGCTTTCTTT
cdr3_aa: CASSGAGSLTEAFF
clone_size: .
j_call: TRBJ1-1
cdr3_length: 14
v_call: TRBV25-1
d_call: .

cdr3_nt: TGCGCCAGCAGCTTGGTTTCCTACAGGGGTGCCGGGGAGCTGTTTTTT
cdr3_aa: CASSLVSYRGAGELFF
clone_size: .
j_call: TRBJ2-2
cdr3_length: 16
v_call: TRBV5-1
d_call: TRBD1

cdr3_nt: TGTGCCAGCAGCCAAGATACGGCGCTCTCCTACGAGCAGTACTTC
cdr3_aa: CASSQDTALSYEQYF
clone_size: .
j_call: TRBJ2-7
cdr3_length: 15
v_call: TRBV4-2
d_call: .